This paragraph covers one T cell receptor beta chain sequence. Antigen unknown. Measured with immunoSEQ multiplex PCR; TCRdb has only the in-frame clones, and not every one. The sample yields some 110,000 clones, around 83% seen once. The record originates from a study of radiation and T cells in renal cell carcinoma. Overall study: Nephrectomy followed 15 Gy stereotactic body radiation by 4 weeks.

V gave up 3 bases and J gave up 0 bases, with 17 bases separating them. CDR1 is LNHNV and CDR2 is YYDKDF in the germline V gene (reference sequence). The CDR3 totals 17 residues. Points from the study as a whole: In blood, top tumor clones expanded by 2 weeks, shrinking by 4. Pretreatment tumor biopsies were lacking, so baseline clonotypes are unknown.

Regarding time point: baseline pretreatment blood. Treatment reported: 15 Gy SBRT to primary tumor, nephrectomy 4 weeks later. Clear cell pathology was present in this patient's renal cell carcinoma. The TCR originated in a woman aged 60-70 years with renal cell carcinoma. The source material was blood, sampled from a patient whose treatment included radiotherapy and nephrectomy. The chain combines TRBV15 with TRBJ2-5; D possibly corresponds to TRBD1 (8 bases). CDR3 protein: CATSSGQGGSNQETQYF. The CDR3 DNA follows: TGTGCCACCAGCAGCGGACAGGGAGGGTCTAACCAAGAGACCCAGTACTTC.